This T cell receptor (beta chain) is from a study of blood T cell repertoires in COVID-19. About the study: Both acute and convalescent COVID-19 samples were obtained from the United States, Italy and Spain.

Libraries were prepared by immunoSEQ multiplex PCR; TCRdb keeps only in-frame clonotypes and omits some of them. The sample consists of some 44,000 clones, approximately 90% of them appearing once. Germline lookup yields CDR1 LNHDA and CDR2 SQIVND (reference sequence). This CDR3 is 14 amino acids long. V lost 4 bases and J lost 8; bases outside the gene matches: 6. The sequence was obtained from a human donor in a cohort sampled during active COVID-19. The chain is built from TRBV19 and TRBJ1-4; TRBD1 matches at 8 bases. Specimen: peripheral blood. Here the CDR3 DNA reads TGTGCCAGTAGTACACAGGGGGTGCGGGAAAAACTGTTTTTT. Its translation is CASSTQGVREKLFF.